This passage covers 5 T cell receptor beta chains from one sample sequenced in a study of blood T cell repertoires in COVID-19. Libraries were prepared by immunoSEQ multiplex PCR; TCRdb keeps only in-frame clonotypes and omits some of them. Among under 200,000 clones listed, 84% were seen once. The sample consisted of PBMCs or T cells enriched from blood (not recorded which). All receptors come from a woman aged 45-65 years who had recovered from COVID-19.

The chain has TRBV6-5 and TRBJ1-4; no reliable D call. The germline V and J ends were trimmed by 8 bases and 7 bases, with 17 bases remaining between them. The germline CDR1 and CDR2 sequences are MNHEY and SVGAGI. The CDR3 extends over 14 amino acids. CDR3: CASHRGGRGEKLFF. Here the CDR3 DNA reads TGTGCCAGCCACAGAGGTGGCCGGGGTGAAAAACTGTTTTTT.

The chain employs TRBV9 and TRBJ1-2, with TRBD1 matching 9 bases. V lost 4 bases and J lost 0; bases outside the gene matches: 7. The CDR3 consists of 16 residues. Germline CDR1 reads SGDLS; CDR2 reads YYNGEE. CDR3 amino acids: CASSLTGQGPNYGYTF. Here the CDR3 DNA reads TGTGCCAGCAGCCTTACGGGACAGGGACCTAACTATGGCTACACCTTC.

The V call is TRBV28, the J call TRBJ1-2; 7 bases line up with TRBD1. Germline lookup yields CDR1 MDHEN and CDR2 SYDVKM. V lost 3 bases, J lost 8 bases, and 9 bases stayed unmatched. The CDR3 consists of 14 residues. The CDR3 DNA follows: TGTGCCAGCAGTTTTCCGACACAGGGGCAGGGCTACACCTTC. Translated, it gives CASSFPTQGQGYTF.

This clone was detected only once. This chain connects TRBV12-3 or TRBV12-4 to TRBJ2-2; D perhaps matches TRBD1 (6 bases). The CDR3 is 13 residues long. V lost 3 bases and J 7 bases, leaving 9 bases between the germline ends. This CDR3 is CASSLRGSGELFF. The CDR3 DNA is TGTGCCAGCAGTTTGAGGGGGAGCGGGGAGCTGTTTTTT.

This clone was seen a handful of times. The chain is built from TRBV11-2 and TRBJ2-1, with D tentatively TRBD2 (7 bases). Trimming took off 1 base at V and 2 bases at J, with 9 bases between the two ends. Germline V gene data show CDR1 as SGHAT and CDR2 as FQNNGV. This CDR3 spans 15 amino acids. CDR3 sequence (DNA): TGTGCCAGCAGCTTAGGGGGGGGGCCCTACAATGAGCAGTTCTTC. It yields the protein CASSLGGGPYNEQFF.